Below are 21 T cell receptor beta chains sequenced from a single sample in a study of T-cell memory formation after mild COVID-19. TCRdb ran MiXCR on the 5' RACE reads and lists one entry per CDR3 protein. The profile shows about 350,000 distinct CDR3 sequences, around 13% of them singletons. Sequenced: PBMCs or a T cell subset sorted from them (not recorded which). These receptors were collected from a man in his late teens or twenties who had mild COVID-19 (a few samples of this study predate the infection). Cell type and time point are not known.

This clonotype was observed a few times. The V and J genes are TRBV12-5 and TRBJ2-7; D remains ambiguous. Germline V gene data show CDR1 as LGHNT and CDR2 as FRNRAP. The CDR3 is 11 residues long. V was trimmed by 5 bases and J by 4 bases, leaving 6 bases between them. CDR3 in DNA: TGTGCTAGTGGTACTCCTTACGAGCAGTACGTC. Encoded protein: CASGTPYEQYV.

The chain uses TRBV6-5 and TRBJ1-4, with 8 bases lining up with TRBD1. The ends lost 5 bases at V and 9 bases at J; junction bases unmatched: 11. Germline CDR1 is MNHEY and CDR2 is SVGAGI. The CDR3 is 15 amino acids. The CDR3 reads CASSPRTGRIKKLFF. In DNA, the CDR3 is TGTGCCAGCAGTCCGAGGACAGGGAGGATAAAAAAACTGTTTTTT.

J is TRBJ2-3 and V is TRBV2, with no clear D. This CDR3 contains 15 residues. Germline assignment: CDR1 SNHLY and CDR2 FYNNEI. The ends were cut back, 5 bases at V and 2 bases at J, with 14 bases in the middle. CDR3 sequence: CASSPFFRTTDTQYF. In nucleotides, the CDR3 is TGTGCCAGCAGTCCCTTTTTTAGAACCACAGATACGCAGTATTTT.

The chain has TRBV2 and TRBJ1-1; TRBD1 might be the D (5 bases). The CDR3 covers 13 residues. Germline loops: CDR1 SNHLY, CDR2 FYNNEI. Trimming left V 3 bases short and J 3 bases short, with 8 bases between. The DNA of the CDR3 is TGTGCCAGCAGTGAGGGGGTACACACTGAAGCTTTCTTT. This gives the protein CASSEGVHTEAFF.

Here the CDR3 reads CATSRGGYYEQYF. The CDR3 DNA reads as TGTGCCACCAGCAGAGGAGGGTACTACGAGCAGTACTTC. This chain links TRBV15 with TRBJ2-7, with D possibly matching TRBD2 (5 bases). CDR3 length equals 13 residues. Trimming took off 1 base at V and 3 bases at J, with 7 bases between the two ends. CDR1 LNHNV and CDR2 YYDKDF come from the germline V gene (reference sequence).

CDR3 amino acids: CSAPRVNEQFF. In DNA form, the CDR3 reads TGCAGTGCGCCCAGGGTCAATGAGCAGTTCTTC. The V call is TRBV20-1, the J call TRBJ2-1; TRBD1 might be the D (5 bases). The CDR3 has 11 amino acids. V was trimmed by 6 bases and J by 6 bases, leaving 9 bases between them. Per germline, CDR1 DFQATT and CDR2 SNEGSKA (reference sequence).

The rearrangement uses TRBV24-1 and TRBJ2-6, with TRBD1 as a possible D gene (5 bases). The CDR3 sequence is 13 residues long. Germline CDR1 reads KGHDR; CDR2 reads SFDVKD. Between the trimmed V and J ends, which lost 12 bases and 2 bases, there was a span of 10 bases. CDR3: CASQGAGANVLTF. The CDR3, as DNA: TGTGCCTCTCAGGGCGCTGGGGCCAACGTCCTGACTTTC.

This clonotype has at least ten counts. The chain's CDR3 is CSARDNLAVQETQYF. DNA for the CDR3: TGCAGTGCTAGAGATAACCTAGCGGTCCAAGAGACCCAGTACTTC. The rearrangement uses TRBV20-1 and TRBJ2-5, with 7 bases matching TRBD2. With V trimmed by 0 bases and J by 1 base, 5 bases remained unmatched. The germline V gene has CDR1 DFQATT and CDR2 SNEGSKA (reference sequence). The CDR3 spans 15 residues.

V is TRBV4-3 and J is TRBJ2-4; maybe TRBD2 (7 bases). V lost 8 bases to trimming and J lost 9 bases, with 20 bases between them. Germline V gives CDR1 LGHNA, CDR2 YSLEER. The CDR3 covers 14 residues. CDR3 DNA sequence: TGCGCCAGCCAAGGGGGGGGGACCCCGGGCATTCAGTACTTC. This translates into CASQGGGTPGIQYF.

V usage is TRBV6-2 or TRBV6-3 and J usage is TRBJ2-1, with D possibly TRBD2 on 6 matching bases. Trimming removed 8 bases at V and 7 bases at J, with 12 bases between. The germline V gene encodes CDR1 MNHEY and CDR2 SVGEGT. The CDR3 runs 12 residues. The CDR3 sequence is CASARGSNEQFF. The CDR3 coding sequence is TGTGCCAGCGCGCGGGGATCGAATGAGCAGTTCTTC.

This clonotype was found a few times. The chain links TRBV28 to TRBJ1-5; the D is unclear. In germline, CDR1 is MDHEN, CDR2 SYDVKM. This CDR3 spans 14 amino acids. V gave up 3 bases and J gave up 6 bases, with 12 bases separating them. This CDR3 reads CASSFGLSFQPQHF. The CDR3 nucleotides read TGTGCCAGCAGTTTTGGTCTCTCGTTTCAGCCCCAGCATTTT.

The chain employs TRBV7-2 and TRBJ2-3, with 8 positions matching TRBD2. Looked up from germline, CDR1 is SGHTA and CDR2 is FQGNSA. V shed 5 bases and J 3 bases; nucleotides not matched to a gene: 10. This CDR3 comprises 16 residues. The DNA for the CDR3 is TGTGCCAGCAGCACCAATCGGGGGGGCAGAACAGATACGCAGTATTTT. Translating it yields CASSTNRGGRTDTQYF.

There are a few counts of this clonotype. The CDR3 DNA follows: TGCAGCGTTGATGCAGGGAGTTCGGATGGCTACACCTTC. Residues: CSVDAGSSDGYTF. The chain joins TRBV29-1 to TRBJ1-2; possibly TRBD1 for D (5 bases). The CDR3 spans 13 residues. Germline-derived CDR1 and CDR2 are SQVTM and ANQGSEA. Trimming cost V 3 bases and J 6 bases, with 14 bases left between them. Full variable domain (remainder filled in from reference TRBV29-1 and TRBJ1-2): SAVISQKPSRDICQRGTSLTIQCQVDSQVTMMFWYRQQPGQSLTLIATANQGSEATYESGFVIDKFPISRPNLTFSTLTVSNMSPEDSSIYLCSVDAGSSDGYTFGSGTRLTVV.

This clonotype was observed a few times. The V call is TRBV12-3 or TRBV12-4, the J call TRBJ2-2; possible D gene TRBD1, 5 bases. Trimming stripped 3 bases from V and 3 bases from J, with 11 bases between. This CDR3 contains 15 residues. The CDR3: CASSLVLGHTGELFF. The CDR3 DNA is TGTGCCAGCAGTTTGGTACTGGGGCACACCGGGGAGCTGTTTTTT.

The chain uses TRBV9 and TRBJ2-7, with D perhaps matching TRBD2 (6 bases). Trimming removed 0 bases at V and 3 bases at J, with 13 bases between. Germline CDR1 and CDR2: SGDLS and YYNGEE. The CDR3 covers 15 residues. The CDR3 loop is CASSVAGGDFYEQYF. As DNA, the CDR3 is TGTGCCAGCAGCGTAGCCGGGGGTGACTTCTACGAGCAGTACTTC. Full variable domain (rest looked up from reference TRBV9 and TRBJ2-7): DSGVTQTPKHLITATGQRVTLRCSPRSGDLSVYWYQQSLDQGLQFLIQYYNGEERAKGNILERFSAQQFPDLHSELNLSSLELGDSALYFCASSVAGGDFYEQYFGPGTRLTVT.

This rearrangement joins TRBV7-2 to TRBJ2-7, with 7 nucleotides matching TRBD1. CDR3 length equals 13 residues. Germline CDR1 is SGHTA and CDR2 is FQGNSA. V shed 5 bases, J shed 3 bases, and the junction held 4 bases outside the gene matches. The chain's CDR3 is CASSPHRGYEQYV. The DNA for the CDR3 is TGTGCCAGCAGCCCACACAGGGGCTACGAGCAGTACGTC.

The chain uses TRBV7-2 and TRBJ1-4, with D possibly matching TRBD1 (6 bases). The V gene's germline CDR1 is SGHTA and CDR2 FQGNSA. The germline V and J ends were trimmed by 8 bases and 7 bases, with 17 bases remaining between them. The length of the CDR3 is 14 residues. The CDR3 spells CASARGRVAEKLFF. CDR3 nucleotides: TGTGCCAGCGCAAGGGGGAGGGTGGCTGAAAAACTGTTTTTT. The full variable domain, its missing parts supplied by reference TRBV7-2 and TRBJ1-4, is GAGVSQSPSNKVTEKGKDVELRCDPISGHTALYWYRQSLGQGLEFLIYFQGNSAPDKSGLPSDRFSAERTGGSVSTLTIQRTQQEDSAVYLCASARGRVAEKLFFGSGTQLSVL.

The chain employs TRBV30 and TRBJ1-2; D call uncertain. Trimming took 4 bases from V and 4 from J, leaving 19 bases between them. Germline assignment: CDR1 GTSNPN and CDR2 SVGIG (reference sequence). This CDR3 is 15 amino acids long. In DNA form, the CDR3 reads TGTGCCTGGAAAAGTAGCATAGGGCCGAGCTATGGCTACACCTTC. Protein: CAWKSSIGPSYGYTF.

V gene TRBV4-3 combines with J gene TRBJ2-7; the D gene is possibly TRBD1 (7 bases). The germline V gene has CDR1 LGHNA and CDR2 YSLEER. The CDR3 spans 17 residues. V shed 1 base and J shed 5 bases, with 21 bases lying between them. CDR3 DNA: TGCGCCAGCAGCCAAGTATCGGGCAGGGGGGATCAGGACGAGCAGTACGTC. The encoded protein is CASSQVSGRGDQDEQYV.

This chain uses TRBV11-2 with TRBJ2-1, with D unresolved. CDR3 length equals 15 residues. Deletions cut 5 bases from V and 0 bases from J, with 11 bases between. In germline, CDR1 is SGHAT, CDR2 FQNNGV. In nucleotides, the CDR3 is TGTGCCAGCAGCGTCAACAGAATCTCCTACAATGAGCAGTTCTTC. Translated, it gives CASSVNRISYNEQFF.

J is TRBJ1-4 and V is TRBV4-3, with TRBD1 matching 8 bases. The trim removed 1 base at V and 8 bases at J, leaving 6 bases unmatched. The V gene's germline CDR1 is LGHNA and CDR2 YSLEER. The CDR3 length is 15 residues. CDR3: CASSQGTGPGEKLFF. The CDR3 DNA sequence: TGCGCCAGCAGCCAAGGGACAGGGCCTGGGGAAAAACTGTTTTTT.